The next 13 T cell receptor beta chains were all read from a single sample in a study of synovial regulatory T cells in juvenile arthritis. Produced via immunoSEQ multiplex PCR; TCRdb's table is partial and in-frame only. In total, the table holds 8,000 to 10,000 clones. The sample was Treg cells from blood. Subset in this sample: remaining (HLA-DR-negative) circulating blood Treg cells. The receptors come from a donor younger than 30 with juvenile idiopathic arthritis.

V and J are TRBV18 and TRBJ2-2; TCRdb proposes TRBD2, but this gene call is untestable without DNA. Germline lookup yields CDR1 KGHSH and CDR2 LQKENI. CDR3 length equals 15 residues. No coding sequence is recorded. The CDR3 region is CASSPGSTSAGELFF.

J is TRBJ2-2 and V is TRBV12-5. The CDR3 length is 13 residues. No DNA sequence is on record. Germline V gene lookup returns CDR1 LGHNT and CDR2 FRNRAP. The CDR3 protein is CASGLFYTGELFF.

V is TRBV10-3 and J is TRBJ2-1; the D gene TCRdb calls, TRBD2, cannot be checked with no DNA. Germline values: CDR1 ENHRY, CDR2 SYGVKD. The CDR3 runs 13 residues. No DNA sequence is on record. CDR3 loop: CAIAFTSGNEQFF.

The rearrangement uses TRBV27 and TRBJ2-1; TCRdb reports TRBD1, a call that lacks DNA to check it against. The CDR3 covers 15 residues. No DNA sequence is on record. The germline V gene has CDR1 MNHEY and CDR2 SMNVEV (reference sequence). CDR3 sequence: CASSFVAGNRNEQFF.

The CDR3 is CASSQTGRVEKLFF. The chain employs TRBV18 and TRBJ1-4; TCRdb reports TRBD1, a call that lacks DNA to check it against. CDR3 length: 14 amino acids. The coding DNA is unavailable. Germline V gene data show CDR1 as KGHSH and CDR2 as LQKENI.

V is TRBV9 and J is TRBJ1-3; TCRdb's D call, TRBD1, is unchecked because there is no DNA. The CDR3 contains 15 residues. Nucleotide data are not available. CDR1 is SGDLS and CDR2 is YYNGEE in the germline V gene. The CDR3 region is CASSPGHSSGNTIYF.

The rearrangement joins TRBV10-3 to TRBJ2-1. The germline CDR1 and CDR2 sequences are ENHRY and SYGVKD. The CDR3 extends over 15 amino acids. DNA was not recorded. CDR3 protein: CAISEGVQPSNEQFF.

The J gene is TRBJ2-7, the V gene TRBV6-1; TCRdb indicates TRBD1, and absent DNA this call remains unverified. The germline CDR1 and CDR2 sequences are MNHNS and SASEGT. The CDR3 is 14 amino acids. No DNA has been recorded. This CDR3 is CASSPRDSGYEQYF.

The chain joins TRBV10-1 to TRBJ2-1; TCRdb names TRBD1, which stays unverified in the absence of DNA. The germline gives CDR1 WNHNN, CDR2 SYGVQD (reference sequence). The CDR3 runs 14 residues. The coding DNA is unavailable. The CDR3 is CAYTGERSYNEQFF.

The J gene is TRBJ1-6, the V gene TRBV4-2. Per the germline V gene, CDR1 is LGHNA and CDR2 is YNFKEQ. CDR3 length: 15 amino acids. No coding sequence is recorded. CDR3 region: CASSQDAGGASPLHF.

The chain links TRBV12-5 to TRBJ2-3; TCRdb reports TRBD2, a call that lacks DNA to check it against. Germline lookup yields CDR1 LGHNT and CDR2 FRNRAP. This CDR3 has 16 residues. DNA was not recorded. The CDR3: CASGPRGRAVTDTQYF.

The rearrangement links TRBV7-8 to TRBJ1-2; there is no DNA to check the TCRdb D call of TRBD1. The CDR3 is 14 amino acids. No DNA is listed. The V gene's germline CDR1 is SGHVS and CDR2 FQNEAQ. The CDR3 loop reads CASSLEGQSGGYTF.

This chain connects TRBV9 to TRBJ1-2. The CDR3 loop spans 13 amino acids. No DNA has been recorded. Germline-derived CDR1 and CDR2 are SGDLS and YYNGEE. Here the CDR3 reads CASSVGGFYGYTF.